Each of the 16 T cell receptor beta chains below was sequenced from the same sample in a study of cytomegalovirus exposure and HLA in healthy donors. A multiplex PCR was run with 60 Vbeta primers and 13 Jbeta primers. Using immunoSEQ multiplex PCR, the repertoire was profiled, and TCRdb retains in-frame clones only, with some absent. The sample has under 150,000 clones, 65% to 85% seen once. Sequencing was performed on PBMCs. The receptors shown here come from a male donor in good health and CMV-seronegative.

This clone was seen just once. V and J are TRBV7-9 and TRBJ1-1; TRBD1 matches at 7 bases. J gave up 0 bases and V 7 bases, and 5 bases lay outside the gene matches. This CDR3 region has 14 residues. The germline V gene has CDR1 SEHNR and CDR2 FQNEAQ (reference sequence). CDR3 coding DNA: TGTGCCAGCACATGGACAGGAATGAACACTGAAGCTTTCTTT. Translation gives CASTWTGMNTEAFF.

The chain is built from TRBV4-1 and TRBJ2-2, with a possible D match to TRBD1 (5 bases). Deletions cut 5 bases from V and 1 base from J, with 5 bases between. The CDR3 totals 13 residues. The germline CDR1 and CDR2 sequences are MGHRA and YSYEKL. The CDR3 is CASSDRNTGELFF. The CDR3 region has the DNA TGCGCCAGCAGCGACAGGAACACCGGGGAGCTGTTTTTT.

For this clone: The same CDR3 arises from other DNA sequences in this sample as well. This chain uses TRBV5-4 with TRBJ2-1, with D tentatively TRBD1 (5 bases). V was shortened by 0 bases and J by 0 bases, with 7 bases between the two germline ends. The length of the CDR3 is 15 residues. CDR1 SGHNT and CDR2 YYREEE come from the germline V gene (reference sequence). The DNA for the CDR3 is TGTGCCAGCAGCTTGGACAGGAGCTCCTACAATGAGCAGTTCTTC. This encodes CASSLDRSSYNEQFF.

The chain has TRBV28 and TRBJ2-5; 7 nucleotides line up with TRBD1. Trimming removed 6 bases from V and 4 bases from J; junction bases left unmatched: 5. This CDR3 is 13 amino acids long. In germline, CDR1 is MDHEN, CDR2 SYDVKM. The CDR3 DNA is TGTGCCAGCAGCCGGACAGGCGGAGAGACCCAGTACTTC. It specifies CASSRTGGETQYF.

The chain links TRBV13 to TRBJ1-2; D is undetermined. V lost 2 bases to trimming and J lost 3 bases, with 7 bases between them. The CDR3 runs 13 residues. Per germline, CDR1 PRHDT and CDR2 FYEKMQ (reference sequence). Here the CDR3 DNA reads TGTGCCAGCAGCTTAAGGAGGGACTATGGCTACACCTTC. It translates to CASSLRRDYGYTF.

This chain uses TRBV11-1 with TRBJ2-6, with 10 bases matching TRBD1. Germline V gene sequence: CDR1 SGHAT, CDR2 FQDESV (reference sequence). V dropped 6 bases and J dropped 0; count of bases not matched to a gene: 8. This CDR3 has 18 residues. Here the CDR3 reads CASSYDRGPLSGANVLTF. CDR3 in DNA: TGTGCCAGCAGTTACGACAGGGGGCCCCTCTCTGGGGCCAACGTCCTGACTTTC.

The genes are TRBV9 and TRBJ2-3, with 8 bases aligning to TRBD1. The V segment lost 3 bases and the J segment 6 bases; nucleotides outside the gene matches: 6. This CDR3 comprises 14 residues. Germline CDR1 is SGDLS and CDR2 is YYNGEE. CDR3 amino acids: CASSAGQGFDTQYF. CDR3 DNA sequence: TGTGCCAGCAGCGCTGGACAGGGATTTGATACGCAGTATTTT.

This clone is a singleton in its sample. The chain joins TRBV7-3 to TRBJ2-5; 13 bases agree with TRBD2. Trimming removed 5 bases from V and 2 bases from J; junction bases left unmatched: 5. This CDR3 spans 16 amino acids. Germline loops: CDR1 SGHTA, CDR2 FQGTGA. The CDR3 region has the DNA TGTGCCAGCAGCAAGGGACTAGCGGGGAGTCAAGAGACCCAGTACTTC. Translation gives CASSKGLAGSQETQYF. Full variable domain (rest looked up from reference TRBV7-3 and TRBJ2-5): GAGVSQTPSNKVTEKGKYVELRCDPISGHTALYWYRQSLGQGPEFLIYFQGTGAADDSGLPNDRFFAVRPEGSVSTLKIQRTERGDSAVYLCASSKGLAGSQETQYFGPGTRLLVL.

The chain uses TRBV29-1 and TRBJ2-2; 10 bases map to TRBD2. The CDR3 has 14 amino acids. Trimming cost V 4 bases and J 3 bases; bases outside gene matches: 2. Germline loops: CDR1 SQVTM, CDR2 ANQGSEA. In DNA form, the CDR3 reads TGCAGCGTTGCAGCGGGAGGGCACACCGGGGAGCTGTTTTTT. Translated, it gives CSVAAGGHTGELFF.

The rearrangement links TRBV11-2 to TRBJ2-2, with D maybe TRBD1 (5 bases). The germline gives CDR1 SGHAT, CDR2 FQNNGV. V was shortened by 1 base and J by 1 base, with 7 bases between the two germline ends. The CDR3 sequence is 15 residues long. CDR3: CASSLGQGNTGELFF. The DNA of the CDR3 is TGTGCCAGCAGCTTAGGTCAGGGGAACACCGGGGAGCTGTTTTTT.

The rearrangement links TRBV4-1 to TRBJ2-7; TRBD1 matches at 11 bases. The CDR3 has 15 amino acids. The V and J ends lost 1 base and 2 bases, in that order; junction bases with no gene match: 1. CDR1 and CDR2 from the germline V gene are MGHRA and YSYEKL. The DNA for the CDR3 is TGCGCCAGCAGCCAAGTGGGACAGGGGGCCTACGAGCAGTACTTC. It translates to CASSQVGQGAYEQYF.

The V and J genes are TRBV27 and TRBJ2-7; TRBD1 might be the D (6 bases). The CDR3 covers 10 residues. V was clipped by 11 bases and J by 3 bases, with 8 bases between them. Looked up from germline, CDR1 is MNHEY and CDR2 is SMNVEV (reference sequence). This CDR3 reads CASGDYEQYF. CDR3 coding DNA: TGTGCCTCAGGGGACTACGAGCAGTACTTC.

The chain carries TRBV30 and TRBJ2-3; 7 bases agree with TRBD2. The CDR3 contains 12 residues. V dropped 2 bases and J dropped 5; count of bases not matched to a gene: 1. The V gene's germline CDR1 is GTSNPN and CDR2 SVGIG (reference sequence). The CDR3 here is CAWSSGGDTQYF. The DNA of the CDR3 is TGTGCCTGGAGTTCGGGGGGAGATACGCAGTATTTT.

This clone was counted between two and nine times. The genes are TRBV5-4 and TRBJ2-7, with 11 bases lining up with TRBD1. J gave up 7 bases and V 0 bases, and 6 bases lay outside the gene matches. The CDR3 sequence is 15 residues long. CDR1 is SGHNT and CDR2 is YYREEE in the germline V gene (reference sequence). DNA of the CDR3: TGTGCCAGCAGCTTGGGGACAGGGGGCTTCAAGGAGCAGTACTTC. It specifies CASSLGTGGFKEQYF. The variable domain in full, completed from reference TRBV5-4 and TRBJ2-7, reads ETGVTQSPTHLIKTRGQQVTLRCSSQSGHNTVSWYQQALGQGPQFIFQYYREEENGRGNFPPRFSGLQFPNYSSELNVNALELDDSALYLCASSLGTGGFKEQYFGPGTRLTVT.

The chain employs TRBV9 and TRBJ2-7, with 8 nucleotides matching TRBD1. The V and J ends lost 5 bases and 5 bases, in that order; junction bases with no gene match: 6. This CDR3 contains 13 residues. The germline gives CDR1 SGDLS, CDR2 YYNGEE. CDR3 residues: CASSSGGVNEQYF. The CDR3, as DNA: TGTGCCAGCAGTTCAGGGGGCGTAAACGAGCAGTACTTC.

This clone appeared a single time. CDR3 in amino acids: CASSSPTSGRGYNEQFF. The CDR3, as DNA: TGTGCCAGCAGTTCCCCGACTAGCGGGAGGGGTTACAATGAGCAGTTCTTC. The chain links TRBV28 to TRBJ2-1; 14 bases agree with TRBD2. In germline, CDR1 is MDHEN, CDR2 SYDVKM. V lost 4 bases, J lost 4 bases, and 6 bases stayed unmatched. The CDR3 has 17 residues.